This T cell receptor beta chain was recovered during a study of TIL therapy for anti-PD-1-resistant metastatic lung cancer. Study information: Tumors had a median PD-L1 proportion score of 4.5% to 7%.

Sequencing used immunoSEQ v3. TCRdb's table, derived via immunoSEQ multiplex PCR, lists solely in-frame clones and lacks some. The repertoire includes about 52,000 clones, approximately 79% of them detected once, and about 5% sits in the top ten. The CDR3 covers 15 residues. The germline gives CDR1 SGHAT, CDR2 FQNNGV. V was shortened by 1 base and J by 4 bases, with 12 bases between the two germline ends. The time point was: pre-treatment sample, taken before nivolumab and TIL therapy. The sequence was obtained from a woman between 30 and 80 years old with non-small cell lung cancer. The sample in question was blood, obtained at baseline. This rearrangement joins TRBV11-2 to TRBJ2-3, with D possibly called TRBD1 or TRBD2 (5 bases each). CDR3 DNA sequence: TGTGCCAGCAGCTTAGTACCGGGGCTGGCAGATACGCAGTATTTT. Its protein is CASSLVPGLADTQYF. Complete variable domain (other parts from reference TRBV11-2 and TRBJ2-3): EAGVAQSPRYKIIEKRQSVAFWCNPISGHATLYWYQQILGQGPKLLIQFQNNGVVDDSQLPKDRFSAERLKGVDSTLKIQPAKLEDSAVYLCASSLVPGLADTQYFGPGTRLTVL.